What follows is one T cell receptor beta chain and its context. The junction and the germline gene differ at one end; a read error may be behind it. TCRbeta libraries were built with three rounds of nested PCR, modified from ARM-PCR. MiXCR was run by TCRdb on the multiplex PCR reads, yielding one entry per CDR3 protein. The sample carries around 71,000 distinct CDR3 sequences, around 70% recorded once. This sample is part of a study of tumor and adjacent non-tumor tissue in lung cancer. The overall study: About 4.17 million productive TCRbeta reads were obtained per sample on average.

Germline CDR1 MGHRA, CDR2 YSYEKL. The CDR3 length is 17 residues. No cell sorting was done before RNA was extracted from the tissue. Newly diagnosed lung cancer patients had thoracic surgery in China, August–late 2014, without prior chemotherapy. The source of this sequence is a woman aged 35 to 49 with non-small cell lung cancer. Sequencing input: lung tumor tissue. The chain joins TRBV4-1 to TRBJ2-3; 9 bases align to TRBD2. The CDR3 loop is CTSSQDAAGGPLDTQYF. The CDR3 nucleotides are TGCACCAGCAGCCAAGATGCAGCGGGAGGACCTTTGGATACGCAGTATTTT.